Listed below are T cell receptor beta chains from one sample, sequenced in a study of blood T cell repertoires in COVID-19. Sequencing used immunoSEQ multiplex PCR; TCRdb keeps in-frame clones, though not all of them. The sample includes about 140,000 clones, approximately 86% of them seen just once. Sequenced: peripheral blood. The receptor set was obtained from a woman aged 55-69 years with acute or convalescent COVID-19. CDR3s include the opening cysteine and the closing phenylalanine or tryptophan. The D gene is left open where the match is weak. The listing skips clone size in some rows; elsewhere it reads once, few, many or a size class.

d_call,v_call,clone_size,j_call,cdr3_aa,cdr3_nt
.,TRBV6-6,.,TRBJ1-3,CASMTGLSGNTIYF,TGTGCCAGCATGACGGGACTTTCTGGAAACACCATATATTTT
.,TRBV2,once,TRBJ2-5,CASPTGVGLETQYF,TGTGCCAGCCCCACCGGGGTAGGGTTGGAGACCCAGTACTTC
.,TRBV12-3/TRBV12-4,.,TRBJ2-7,CASSLDRNEQYF,TGTGCCAGCAGTTTAGACAGGAACGAGCAGTACTTC
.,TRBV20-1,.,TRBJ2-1,CSASTSQQFF,TGCAGTGCTAGTACGAGCCAGCAGTTCTTC
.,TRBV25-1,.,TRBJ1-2,CASSEYRGVRDYGYTF,TGTGCCAGCAGTGAATACCGGGGGGTAAGAGACTATGGCTACACCTTC
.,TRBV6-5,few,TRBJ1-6,CASSSRYSPLHF,TGTGCCAGCAGTTCCCGGTATTCACCCCTCCACTTT
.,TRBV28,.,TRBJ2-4,CATSGGRFGGTKNIQYF,TGTGCCACCTCCGGTGGCCGTTTCGGAGGAACCAAAAACATTCAGTACTTC
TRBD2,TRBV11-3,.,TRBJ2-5,CASSFPPRLAGGLDQETQYF,TGTGCCAGCAGCTTCCCCCCAAGGCTAGCGGGGGGGCTAGACCAAGAGACCCAGTACTTC
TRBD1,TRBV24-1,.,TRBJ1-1,CATSDSRQGDTEAFF,TGTGCCACCAGTGATTCCCGACAGGGGGACACTGAAGCTTTCTTT
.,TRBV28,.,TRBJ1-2,CASSSLGYGYTF,TGTGCCAGCAGTTCACTAGGGTATGGCTACACCTTC
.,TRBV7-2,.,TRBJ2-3,CASSFAGQSTDTQYF,TGTGCCAGCAGCTTCGCCGGACAGTCCACAGATACGCAGTATTTT
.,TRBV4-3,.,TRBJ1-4,CASSQDRRTNEKLFF,TGCGCCAGCAGCCAAGATAGGAGGACTAATGAAAAACTGTTTTTT
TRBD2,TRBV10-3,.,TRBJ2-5,CAISLAGPQETQYF,TGTGCCATCAGCCTAGCGGGGCCCCAAGAGACCCAGTACTTC
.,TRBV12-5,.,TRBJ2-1,CASGVLIEQFF,TGTGCTAGTGGCGTCTTAATTGAGCAGTTCTTC
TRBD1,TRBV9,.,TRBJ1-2,CASSPWTGAAIGYTF,TGTGCCAGCAGCCCTTGGACAGGGGCTGCTATTGGCTACACCTTC
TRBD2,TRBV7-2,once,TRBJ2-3,CASSRTSGGLTDTQYF,TGTGCCAGCAGCCGGACTAGCGGGGGCCTCACAGATACGCAGTATTTT
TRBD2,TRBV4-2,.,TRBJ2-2,CASSPGLAGGPGGELFF,TGTGCCAGCAGCCCGGGACTAGCGGGGGGGCCTGGCGGGGAGCTGTTTTTT
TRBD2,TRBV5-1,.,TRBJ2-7,CASSLATSGGPHEQYF,TGCGCCAGCAGCTTGGCTACTAGCGGGGGGCCCCACGAGCAGTACTTC
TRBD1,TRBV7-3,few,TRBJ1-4,CASSSPGQPEKLFF,TGTGCCAGCAGCTCGCCGGGACAGCCTGAAAAACTGTTTTTT
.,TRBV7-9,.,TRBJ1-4,CASSSRGGTNEKLFF,TGTGCCAGCAGCTCCCGGGGAGGAACTAATGAAAAACTGTTTTTT
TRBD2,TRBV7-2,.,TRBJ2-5,CASSSSGTSVETQYF,TGTGCCAGCAGCTCGTCCGGGACTAGCGTGGAGACCCAGTACTTC
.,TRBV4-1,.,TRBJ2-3,CASSQGTGSLSTDTQYF,TGCGCCAGCAGCCAAGGAACGGGGAGCTTAAGCACAGATACGCAGTATTTT
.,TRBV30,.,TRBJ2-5,CACTNTPGVETQYF,TGTGCCTGCACTAACACACCGGGAGTGGAGACCCAGTACTTC
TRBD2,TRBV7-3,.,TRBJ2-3,CASSLRLAGGTDTQYF,TGTGCCAGCAGCCTTAGACTAGCGGGGGGCACAGATACGCAGTATTTT
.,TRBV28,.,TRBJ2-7,CASSLSYYEQYF,TGTGCCAGCAGTTTAAGCTACTACGAGCAGTACTTC
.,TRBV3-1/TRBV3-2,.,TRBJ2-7,CASSQGPQYEQYF,TGTGCCAGCAGCCAGGGCCCTCAATACGAGCAGTACTTC
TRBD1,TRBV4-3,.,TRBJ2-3,CASSLRGQGEWISTDTQYF,TGCGCCAGCAGCCTTAGAGGACAGGGGGAGTGGATAAGCACAGATACGCAGTATTTT
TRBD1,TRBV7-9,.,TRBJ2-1,CASSFLDREDNEQFF,TGTGCCAGCAGCTTTTTGGACAGGGAAGACAATGAGCAGTTCTTC
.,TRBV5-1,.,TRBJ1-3,CASSLGGKAGNTIYF,TGCGCCAGCAGCTTGGGCGGGAAGGCTGGAAACACCATATATTTT
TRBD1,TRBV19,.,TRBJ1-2,CASRTTGVVYGYTF,TGTGCCAGTAGAACGACAGGGGTCGTCTATGGCTACACCTTC
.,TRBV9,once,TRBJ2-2,CASSAPGQPNTGELFF,TGTGCCAGCAGCGCCCCCGGACAGCCGAACACCGGGGAGCTGTTTTTT
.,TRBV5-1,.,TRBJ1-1,CASSLRGDDTEAFF,TGCGCCAGCAGCTTGCGGGGGGATGACACTGAAGCTTTCTTT
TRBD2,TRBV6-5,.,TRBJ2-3,CASRLAGERYTQYF,TGTGCCAGCAGACTAGCGGGGGAGAGGTATACGCAGTATTTT
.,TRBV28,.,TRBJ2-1,CASNETPGYFNEQFF,TGTGCCAGCAATGAGACTCCCGGATATTTTAATGAGCAGTTCTTC
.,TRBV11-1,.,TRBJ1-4,CASRLWPAEKLFF,TGTGCCAGCAGGCTCTGGCCTGCCGAAAAACTGTTTTTT
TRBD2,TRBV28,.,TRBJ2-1,CASRPTGTSDSEQFF,TGTGCCAGCAGACCAACCGGGACTAGCGACTCTGAGCAGTTCTTC
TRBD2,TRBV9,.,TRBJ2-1,CASSVRASGGNEQFF,TGTGCCAGCAGCGTCCGGGCTAGCGGTGGTAATGAGCAGTTCTTC
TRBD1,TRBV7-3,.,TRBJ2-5,CASSTGDQETQYF,TGTGCCAGCAGTACAGGGGACCAAGAGACCCAGTACTTC
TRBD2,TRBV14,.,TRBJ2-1,CASSQEGLAGGRSWNEQFF,TGTGCCAGCAGCCAAGAAGGACTAGCGGGGGGGCGATCCTGGAATGAGCAGTTCTTC
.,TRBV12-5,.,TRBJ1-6,CASGFEVTTNSPLHF,TGTGCTAGTGGTTTTGAGGTAACCACCAATTCACCCCTCCACTTT
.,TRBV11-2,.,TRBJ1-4,CASSSGSTTNEKLFF,TGTGCCAGCAGCTCGGGTTCGACAACTAATGAAAAACTGTTTTTT
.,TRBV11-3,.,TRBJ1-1,CASSSGQPDTEAFF,TGTGCCAGCAGCTCAGGACAGCCAGACACTGAAGCTTTCTTT
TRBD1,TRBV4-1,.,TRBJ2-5,CASSPTGGSGTQYF,TGCGCCAGCAGCCCCACAGGGGGGAGCGGAACCCAGTACTTC
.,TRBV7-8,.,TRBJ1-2,CASSHPMGRTLGRYTF,TGTGCCAGCAGCCACCCTATGGGAAGGACTCTTGGGCGCTACACCTTC
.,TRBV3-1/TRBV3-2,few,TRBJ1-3,CASSQLPGRSGNTIYF,TGTGCCAGCAGCCAATTACCGGGTCGCTCTGGAAACACCATATATTTT
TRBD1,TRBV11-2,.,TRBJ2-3,CASSPQDRAHTDTQYF,TGTGCCAGCAGCCCGCAAGACAGGGCCCACACAGATACGCAGTATTTT
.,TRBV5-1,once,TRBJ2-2,CASSLGQGSNTGELFF,TGCGCCAGCAGCTTGGGCCAGGGGTCAAACACCGGGGAGCTGTTTTTT
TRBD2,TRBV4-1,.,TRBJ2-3,CASSQGTSGGFGDTQYF,TGCGCCAGCAGCCAGGGGACTAGCGGGGGGTTTGGAGATACGCAGTATTTT
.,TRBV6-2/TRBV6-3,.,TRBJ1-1,CASSYSTVTEAFF,TGTGCCAGCAGTTATTCGACAGTTACTGAAGCTTTCTTT
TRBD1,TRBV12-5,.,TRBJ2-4,CASALRQGLGNIQYF,TGTGCTAGTGCCCTCCGACAGGGATTGGGGAACATTCAGTACTTC
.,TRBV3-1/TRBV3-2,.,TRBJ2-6,CAGRGASSGANVLTF,TGTGCCGGTCGGGGGGCCTCCTCTGGGGCCAACGTCCTGACTTTC
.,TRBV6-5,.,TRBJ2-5,CASIALRGAGETQYF,TGTGCCAGCATCGCTCTTCGGGGGGCCGGAGAGACCCAGTACTTC
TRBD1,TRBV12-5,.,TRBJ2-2,CASGPLGTGNTGELFF,TGTGCTAGTGGTCCCCTCGGGACAGGGAACACCGGGGAGCTGTTTTTT
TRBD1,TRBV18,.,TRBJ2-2,CASSPQGASTGELFF,TGTGCCAGCTCACCTCAGGGGGCGAGCACCGGGGAGCTGTTTTTT
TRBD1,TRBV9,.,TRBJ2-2,CASSVGTGAGELFF,TGTGCCAGCAGCGTAGGGACAGGGGCCGGGGAGCTGTTTTTT